The 2 T cell receptor beta chains below all came from one sample that was sequenced in a study of metastatic and nonmetastatic thyroid tumors. TCRdb reanalyzed the PCR reads with MiXCR. The data show roughly 71,000 clones, 18% seen once. Prior to thyroid surgery, none of the patients had received any treatment. Material for sequencing was blood. Source of these receptors: a female donor with papillary thyroid cancer or a benign thyroid nodule (not recorded which). Some clones in this sample may be carry-over from other donors' samples.

The chain links TRBV12-3 or TRBV12-4 to TRBJ2-7, with D possibly matching TRBD1 (6 bases). V lost 7 bases and J 6 bases, leaving 19 bases between the germline ends. CDR3 size: 14 residues. The DNA for the CDR3 is TGTGCCAGCACCCCAGGGGCTATTCCCGGCGAGCAGTACTTC. Protein: CASTPGAIPGEQYF.

Many counts were recorded for this clone. V gene TRBV19 combines with J gene TRBJ2-7; the D call may be TRBD1 or TRBD2 (5 bases each). V was clipped by 5 bases and J by 3 bases, with 17 bases between them. The length of the CDR3 is 15 residues. Per germline, CDR1 LNHDA and CDR2 SQIVND (reference sequence). CDR3 in DNA: TGTGCCAGTAGTCTGGGGCCCAGAGGGTACTACGAGCAGTACTTC. It codes for CASSLGPRGYYEQYF.